The rows below give T cell receptor beta chains drawn from one sample of a study of TIL therapy for anti-PD-1-resistant metastatic lung cancer. The data were produced by immunoSEQ multiplex PCR, yet TCRdb's version contains in-frame clones alone and is incomplete. The profile covers 8,000 to 9,500 clones, with more than 70% appearing a single time and about an eighth taken by the ten largest. The material sequenced was tumor tissue, taken at baseline. The receptors were gathered from a person aged 25 to 85 with non-small cell lung cancer. Both conserved end residues are part of each CDR3. The D gene is left open where the match is weak. Clone size is stated in some rows and not others, as once, few, many or a class when expanded.

TRBV18	once	.	TRBJ1-2	TGTGCCAGCTCACCAGCCGCTGGGCAGCATAACTATGGCTACACCTTC	CASSPAAGQHNYGYTF
TRBV7-6	.	TRBD1	TRBJ1-3	TGTGCCAGCAGTCCGCCGGGACAGGGCGTCTCTGGAAACACCATATATTTT	CASSPPGQGVSGNTIYF
TRBV2	.	.	TRBJ2-3	TGTGCCAGCAGTGTCCAGGGGGGGGCTAGCACAGATACGCAGTATTTT	CASSVQGGASTDTQYF
TRBV7-3	few	.	TRBJ2-5	TGTGCCAGCAGCTATGCCGGTAACGGGTTAGGAGAACAAGAGACCCAGTACTTC	CASSYAGNGLGEQETQYF
TRBV6-5	.	.	TRBJ1-1	TGTGCCAGCAGTTACTCGTCTTCGGGAGGCGACACTGAAGCTTTCTTT	CASSYSSSGGDTEAFF
TRBV2	once	TRBD1	TRBJ2-7	TGTGCCAGCAGGGACAGGGGCGAAAGCTACGAGCAGTACTTC	CASRDRGESYEQYF
TRBV14	.	.	TRBJ1-6	TGTGCCAGCAGTCAGAGTGAGGGGTTCAGGTCACCCCTCCACTTT	CASSQSEGFRSPLHF
TRBV11-3	once	.	TRBJ2-7	TGTGCCAGCAGCTTGTTCTCCCCCAGGGCCACAGGGCAACCCTACGAGCAGTACTTC	CASSLFSPRATGQPYEQYF
TRBV19	.	.	TRBJ2-2	TGTGCCAGTAGTACGGGGGTCACCGGGGAGCTGTTTTTT	CASSTGVTGELFF
TRBV9	once	TRBD1	TRBJ1-1	TGTGCCAGCAGCTCCACAGGGGGCCACACTGAAGCTTTCTTT	CASSSTGGHTEAFF
TRBV7-9	.	.	TRBJ2-7	TGTGCCAGCAGCTTAGTCGGCAGTTGGGAGCAGTACTTC	CASSLVGSWEQYF
TRBV12-5	.	TRBD1	TRBJ1-5	TGTGCTAGTGCCTTACAGGGGGCTCAGCCCCAGCATTTT	CASALQGAQPQHF
TRBV28	.	TRBD2	TRBJ2-3	TGTGCCAGCAGTCCCTCCCCGGGACTAGGGGCCACCACGTATACGCAGTATTTT	CASSPSPGLGATTYTQYF
TRBV9	.	.	TRBJ2-1	TGTGCCAGCAGCGTAGTTCCGGGGAATGAGCAGTTCTTC	CASSVVPGNEQFF
TRBV6-1	.	TRBD1	TRBJ1-2	TGTGCCAGCACTGAACGCCGGGACAGCTATGGCTACACCTTC	CASTERRDSYGYTF
TRBV5-6	.	.	TRBJ1-1	TGTGCCAGCAGCCAGAACACTGAAGCTTTCTTT	CASSQNTEAFF
TRBV7-9	once	.	TRBJ1-1	TGTGCCAGCAGCCGAAAGGCTTTTGAAGCTTTCTTT	CASSRKAFEAFF
TRBV7-6	.	.	TRBJ2-1	TGTGCCAGCAGCCCTTGGGGGGATTACAATGAGCAGTTCTTC	CASSPWGDYNEQFF
TRBV14	.	.	TRBJ2-7	TGTGCCAGCAGCCACCGCCCCAGAAAAAGCTACGAGCAGTACTTC	CASSHRPRKSYEQYF
TRBV6-4	.	TRBD1	TRBJ2-3	TGTGCCAGCAGTGACTCGTTCCAAGGGGGCGCGGATACGCAGTATTTT	CASSDSFQGGADTQYF
TRBV4-3	.	.	TRBJ1-2	TGCGCCAGCAGCCAAGGACGGGGAACCAACTATGGCTACACCTTC	CASSQGRGTNYGYTF
TRBV30	.	.	TRBJ1-5	TGTGCCTTGGATGGCGGGCAGGGAGGGGATCAGCCCCAGCATTTT	CALDGGQGGDQPQHF
TRBV7-9	.	TRBD1	TRBJ2-3	TGTGCCAGCAGCCAAAGAGGGACAGGGCTCACAGATACGCAGTATTTT	CASSQRGTGLTDTQYF
TRBV7-2	.	TRBD1	TRBJ1-6	TGTGCCAGCAGCATAACATGGGACAGCTATAATTCACCCCTCCACTTT	CASSITWDSYNSPLHF
TRBV10-1	.	.	TRBJ2-1	TGCGCCAGCAGAGGCCCCTGGGACACCGATGCCAATGAGCAGTTCTTC	CASRGPWDTDANEQFF
TRBV18	few	TRBD1	TRBJ1-5	TGTGCCAGCCGGGGCCCCGGGACAGGGGGCAGTAGCAATCAGCCCCAGCATTTT	CASRGPGTGGSSNQPQHF
TRBV29-1	.	.	TRBJ1-5	TGCAGCGCAGAAGGGGCCGGTCAGCCCCAGCATTTT	CSAEGAGQPQHF
TRBV19	.	TRBD1	TRBJ1-1	TGTGCCAGTGATACAGGGGCTGAAGCTTTCTTT	CASDTGAEAFF
TRBV28	.	.	TRBJ1-1	TGTGCCAGCAGTAACTGGGCGCGGGGCACTGAAGCTTTCTTT	CASSNWARGTEAFF
TRBV9	.	TRBD1	TRBJ1-1	TGTGCCAGCAAAACAGGGGCGCAGGGCACTGAAGCTTTCTTT	CASKTGAQGTEAFF
TRBV5-1	once	.	TRBJ2-7	TGCGCCAGCAGCTGGTTGAGAGGGACGGACTACGAGCAGTACTTC	CASSWLRGTDYEQYF
TRBV28	.	.	TRBJ2-5	TGTGCCAGCAGTTTAGGAGGCCAAGAGACCCAGTACTTC	CASSLGGQETQYF
TRBV28	.	TRBD2	TRBJ2-7	TGTGCCAGCAGGCTAGCGGGAGTCTCCTACGAGCAGTACTTC	CASRLAGVSYEQYF
TRBV4-1	.	.	TRBJ1-5	TGCGCCAGCAGCCAAGAGCTACAGGGCGCTAATCAGCCCCAGCATTTT	CASSQELQGANQPQHF
TRBV9	.	TRBD2	TRBJ2-2	TGTGCCAGCAGCCCTCCTTGGGGGGGAGAGGTGCCCGGGGAGCTGTTTTTT	CASSPPWGGEVPGELFF
TRBV5-1	.	TRBD2	TRBJ2-1	TGCGCCAGCAGCCGGGAGGGCGGGAGCTCCTACAATGAGCAGTTCTTC	CASSREGGSSYNEQFF
TRBV13	.	.	TRBJ1-1	TGTGCCAGCAGCACGCGAGGGGGACGAGGGACTGAAGCTTTCTTT	CASSTRGGRGTEAFF
TRBV5-4	.	TRBD1	TRBJ2-3	TGTGCCAGCAGCATTGAGGGGACAGGGGATACGCAGTATTTT	CASSIEGTGDTQYF
TRBV5-1	once	TRBD2	TRBJ2-1	TGCGCCAGCAGCTTGGCCGTGCTAGCGGGAGCCAATGAGCAGTTCTTC	CASSLAVLAGANEQFF
TRBV19	.	TRBD2	TRBJ2-1	TGTGCCAGTAGTATCAGAGCGGGGGGCTCCTACAATGAGCAGTTCTTC	CASSIRAGGSYNEQFF
TRBV5-8	few	.	TRBJ1-4	TGTGCCAGCAGCTCATCAACTAATGAAAAACTGTTTTTT	CASSSSTNEKLFF
TRBV7-2	once	.	TRBJ2-3	TGTGCCAGCAGGCCTACAGCAGATACGCAGTATTTT	CASRPTADTQYF
TRBV11-3	.	.	TRBJ1-1	TGTGCCAGCAGTAACACCGGGACGGCGAACACTGAAGCTTTCTTT	CASSNTGTANTEAFF
TRBV7-3	.	.	TRBJ2-7	TGTGCCAGCAGCCGGAGCGCGGGGGCGAGCGAGCAGTACTTC	CASSRSAGASEQYF
TRBV7-2	once	TRBD2	TRBJ2-1	TGTGCCAGCAGGGTTTTACTAGCGGGAGGATTCAATGAGCAGTTCTTC	CASRVLLAGGFNEQFF
TRBV7-6	.	TRBD1	TRBJ2-7	TGTGCCAGCAGCCAAAATCAGGGGGCTAGGGAGCAGTACTTC	CASSQNQGAREQYF
TRBV4-2	.	.	TRBJ1-1	TGTGCCAGCAGCCCTCCCGGGAGGGACGCGAACACTGAAGCTTTCTTT	CASSPPGRDANTEAFF
TRBV29-1	once	.	TRBJ2-1	TGCAGCGTTCAGTCACTATCTACAGCTGAGCAGTTCTTC	CSVQSLSTAEQFF
TRBV6-6	.	.	TRBJ2-3	TGTGCCAGCAGTCCCGGGGGGCCGATAGATACGCAGTATTTT	CASSPGGPIDTQYF
TRBV19	.	.	TRBJ1-5	TGTGCCAGTGTTAGAGGGCGGGAGCCCCAGCATTTT	CASVRGREPQHF
TRBV11-2	.	.	TRBJ2-2	TGTGCCAGCAGCTGGACCGACACCGGGGAGCTGTTTTTT	CASSWTDTGELFF
TRBV27	once	.	TRBJ1-5	TGTGCCAGCAGACAGTATAGCAATCAGCCCCAGCATTTT	CASRQYSNQPQHF
TRBV12-5	few	.	TRBJ1-2	TGTGCTAGTGGTTTGGCCAGGAACCTTAACTATGGCTACACCTTC	CASGLARNLNYGYTF
TRBV27	once	.	TRBJ1-6	TGTGCCAGCAGTCCCCCCCAGGGATCTAATTCACCCCTCCACTTT	CASSPPQGSNSPLHF
TRBV28	.	TRBD1	TRBJ1-2	TGTGCCAGCAGTTTAGCGACAGGGAGCTATGGCTACACCTTC	CASSLATGSYGYTF